Listed here are 2 T cell receptor beta chains from one sample, sequenced in a study of T cells in Graves' hyperthyroidism and ophthalmopathy. Amplified TCR beta CDR3 regions derived from RNA transcripts. The HTBI primer set was used in a first-round RT-PCR of the TCR CDR3. In TCRdb, the multiplex PCR reads were re-called with MiXCR into one record per CDR3 protein. The profile covers under 650,000 distinct CDR3 sequences, with 15% to 20% appearing a single time and around 4% taken by the ten largest. Sequencing input: blood. The origin of the receptors is a woman in her twenties or thirties with Graves' hyperthyroidism.

This clonotype has a count of ten or more. The gene calls are TRBV7-2 and TRBJ2-1; TRBD2 agrees at 11 bases. J lost 4 bases, V lost 3 bases, and 2 bases had no gene match. The CDR3 covers 15 residues. CDR1 and CDR2 from the germline V gene are SGHTA and FQGNSA. The CDR3 here is CASSFPSGGYNEQFF. CDR3 bases: TGTGCCAGCAGCTTCCCTAGCGGGGGGTACAATGAGCAGTTCTTC.

In its sample, this clonotype was seen many times. The rearrangement joins TRBV30 to TRBJ1-2; no clear D. The CDR3 is 12 amino acids. The germline V gene encodes CDR1 GTSNPN and CDR2 SVGIG (reference sequence). Trimming removed 4 bases from V and 4 bases from J, with 10 bases in between. The CDR3 DNA reads as TGTGCCTGGACACCGGGCTTCTATGGCTACACCTTC. It is translated as CAWTPGFYGYTF.